A selection of T cell receptor beta chains follows, all from one sample in a study of identical twins. MiXCR, run by TCRdb on the 5' RACE reads, gives a single entry per CDR3 protein. The sample holds 1.5 million to 2 million distinct CDR3 sequences; around a third are singletons and the top ten take more than 0.25%. The sequencing sample was made of cord blood. The receptor set was obtained from a newborn girl in good health. The CDR3 runs from the conserved cysteine through the conserved F or W. D genes are given only for firm matches. Rows may omit the clone size; those that give it use once, few, many or a size class.

J	D	V	size	DNA	CDR3
TRBJ2-2	TRBD1	TRBV4-1	few	TGCGCCAGCAGCCAAGCAGGGGGAAACGGGGAGCTGTTTTTT	CASSQAGGNGELFF
TRBJ2-1	TRBD2	TRBV7-8	-	TGTGCCAGCAGCTTAGCATTCCTAGCGGGGGTTTACAATGAGCAGTTCTTC	CASSLAFLAGVYNEQFF
TRBJ2-1	-	TRBV5-6	-	TGTGCCAGCAGCTTGGGATGGCGGGTGGACTACAATGAGCAGTTCTTC	CASSLGWRVDYNEQFF
TRBJ2-7	-	TRBV12-5	few	TGTGCTAGTGGTTTGGACAACTCCTACGAGCAGTACTTC	CASGLDNSYEQYF
TRBJ2-3	-	TRBV5-1	-	TGCGCCAGCAGTCGGGCAGATATGCAGTATTTT	CASSRADMQYF
TRBJ2-3	TRBD1	TRBV7-9	-	TGTGCCAGCAGCCAACCGGGACAGGGCAGAAGGATCACAGATACGCAGTATTTT	CASSQPGQGRRITDTQYF
TRBJ1-1	-	TRBV7-7	few	TGTGCTAGCAGCGCCGCAGGGAACACTGAAGCTTTCTTT	CASSAAGNTEAFF
TRBJ1-1	TRBD1	TRBV14	-	TGTGCCAGCAGCGGACAGGCGGCCTTTAACACTGAAGCTTTCTTT	CASSGQAAFNTEAFF
TRBJ2-7	-	TRBV6-1	-	TGTGCCAGCAGTGATGGACCTCGATACGAGCAGTACTTC	CASSDGPRYEQYF
TRBJ2-7	-	TRBV21-1	-	TGTGCCAGCAGCAAAGAGGGACTAGATTACGAGCAGTACTTC	CASSKEGLDYEQYF
TRBJ1-1	TRBD1	TRBV20-1	-	TGCAGTGCTCGCCAGACAGGGAGGGACACTGAAGCTTTCTTT	CSARQTGRDTEAFF
TRBJ2-7	TRBD2	TRBV11-2	few	TGTGCCAGCAGCTGGGGACTACCCAGCTCCTACGAGCAGTACTTC	CASSWGLPSSYEQYF
TRBJ1-2	-	TRBV24-1	few	TGTGCCACCAGTGATTTACAAGCTAACTATGGCTACACCTTC	CATSDLQANYGYTF
TRBJ1-5	TRBD1	TRBV6-5	few	TGTGCCAGCAGTTACTCAGAACAGGGGTATCAGCCCCAGCATTTT	CASSYSEQGYQPQHF
TRBJ2-1	-	TRBV29-1	-	TGCAGCGTTGAAGACCTCATCTGGGGGGAGGCCAATGAGCAGTTCTTC	CSVEDLIWGEANEQFF
TRBJ1-1	TRBD1	TRBV27	-	TGTGCCAGCAGTAAGGGGGCGCGGGGGAACACTGAAGCTTTCTTT	CASSKGARGNTEAFF